This T cell receptor (beta chain) was retrieved from a study of shared T cell receptors in the human thymus. This clone has a single count. Clones were read by immunoSEQ multiplex PCR, and TCRdb kept only the in-frame ones, dropping some. The profile shows more than 300,000 clones, 95% of them singletons. This CDR3 has 15 amino acids. The ends lost 5 bases at V and 0 bases at J; junction bases unmatched: 2. Germline CDR1 reads SGHVS; CDR2 reads FNYEAQ. The chain has TRBV7-6 and TRBJ2-3; 10 bases fit TRBD2. Input material: thymocytes. The TCR sequence derives from a human donor. The CDR3: CASSQREGSTDTQYF. In DNA form, the CDR3 reads TGTGCCAGCAGCCAGCGGGAGGGGAGCACAGATACGCAGTATTTT.